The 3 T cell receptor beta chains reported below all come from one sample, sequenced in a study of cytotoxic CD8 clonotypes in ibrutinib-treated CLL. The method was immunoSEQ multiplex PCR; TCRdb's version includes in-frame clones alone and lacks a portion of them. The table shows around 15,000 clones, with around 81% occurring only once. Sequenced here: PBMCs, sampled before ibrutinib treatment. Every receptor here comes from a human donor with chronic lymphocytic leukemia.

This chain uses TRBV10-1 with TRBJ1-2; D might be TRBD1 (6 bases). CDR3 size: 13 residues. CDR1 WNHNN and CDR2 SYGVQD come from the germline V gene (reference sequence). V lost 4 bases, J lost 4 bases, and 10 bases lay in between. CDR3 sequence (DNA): TGCGCCAGCAGTGTGGGGGCCGGCTATGGCTACACCTTC. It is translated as CASSVGAGYGYTF.

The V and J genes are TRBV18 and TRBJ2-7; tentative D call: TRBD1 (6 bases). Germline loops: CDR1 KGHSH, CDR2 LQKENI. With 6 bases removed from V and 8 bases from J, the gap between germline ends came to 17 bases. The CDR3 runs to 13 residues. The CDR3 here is CASSQGSDSQQYF. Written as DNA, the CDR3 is TGTGCCAGCTCGCAAGGTTCGGACAGCCAGCAGTACTTC. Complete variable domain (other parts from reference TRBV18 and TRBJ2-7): NAGVMQNPRHLVRRRGQEARLRCSPMKGHSHVYWYRQLPEEGLKFMVYLQKENIIDESGMPKERFSAEFPKEGPSILRIQQVVRGDSAAYFCASSQGSDSQQYFGPGTRLTVT.

In nucleotides, the CDR3 is TGTGCCAGCAGCCAAGAGCTAGGGGGTGGAGAGACCCAGTACTTC. It codes for CASSQELGGGETQYF. The V call is TRBV4-2, the J call TRBJ2-5, with D perhaps TRBD1 (6 bases). There are 15 residues in the CDR3. Germline V gives CDR1 LGHNA, CDR2 YNFKEQ. Trimming left V 0 bases short and J 4 bases short, with 12 bases between.